The 10 T cell receptor beta chains below come from one sample, sequenced in a study of OX40 agonist ivuxolimab in advanced cancers. Only in-frame clones appear in the TCRdb table, and some are missing; sequencing was by immunoSEQ multiplex PCR. Found here are 83,000 or so clones, roughly 90% of them singletons; the top ten hold approximately 0.7%. Sequencing was performed on CD4+ or CD8+ T cells sorted from blood, taken in a trial of the OX40 agonist ivuxolimab. The receptors shown here come from an adult with an advanced solid tumor such as melanoma, head and neck, liver or kidney cancer.

This clone was found once. The chain carries TRBV5-6 and TRBJ2-3, with D perhaps matching TRBD2 (6 bases). CDR1 is SGHDT, CDR2 YYEEEE, per germline. The V and J ends lost 2 bases and 1 base respectively, with 14 bases between them. This CDR3 spans 16 amino acids. In DNA form, the CDR3 reads TGTGCCAGCAGCTTCATGCTAGCGTTACGCACAGATACGCAGTATTTT. Its translation is CASSFMLALRTDTQYF.

This chain uses TRBV21-1 with TRBJ2-1; the table's D call TRBD2 went unverified against the DNA. TRBV21-1 is shown as a pseudogene. CDR3 size: 17 residues. The CDR3 DNA reads TGTGCCAGCAGCAAATCCAGAGGTAGCGATCGTTACAATGAGCAGTTCTTC. As protein: CASSKSRGSDRYNEQFF.

The chain couples TRBV11-2 to TRBJ1-2; no clear D gene. CDR1 is SGHAT and CDR2 is FQNNGV in the germline V gene. With 2 bases removed from V and 6 bases from J, the gap between germline ends came to 7 bases. The CDR3 loop spans 12 amino acids. In DNA, the CDR3 is TGTGCCAGCAGCTTATCGGGGAATGGCTACACCTTC. Translation: CASSLSGNGYTF.

This clone occurred once. The chain carries TRBV28 and TRBJ1-6, with 9 bases aligning to TRBD1. Germline CDR1 and CDR2: MDHEN and SYDVKM. CDR3 length equals 16 residues. The J segment lost 9 bases and the V segment lost 3 bases, leaving 9 bases of the junction unmatched. The CDR3 loop reads CASSFLKQGASSPLHF. The CDR3 DNA follows: TGTGCCAGCAGTTTTTTAAAACAGGGGGCTAGTTCACCCCTCCACTTT.

This sequence joins TRBV7-2 and TRBJ2-7; 9 nucleotides align to TRBD1. With V trimmed by 3 bases and J by 3 bases, 3 bases remained unmatched. Germline CDR1 and CDR2: SGHTA and FQGNSA. The CDR3 runs 14 residues. The CDR3 DNA follows: TGTGCCAGCAGCTTGACAGGGGGTGTCTACGAGCAGTACTTC. Its protein is CASSLTGGVYEQYF.

The chain carries TRBV7-9 and TRBJ2-1; D is tentatively TRBD1 or TRBD2 (6 bases each). The CDR3 has 15 residues. Trimming cost V 3 bases and J 4 bases, with 13 bases left between them. The germline CDR1 and CDR2 sequences are SEHNR and FQNEAQ (reference sequence). The CDR3 loop reads CASSFGGAGYNEQFF. The DNA of the CDR3 is TGTGCCAGCAGCTTCGGGGGCGCGGGGTACAATGAGCAGTTCTTC.

This sequence joins TRBV6-5 and TRBJ1-1; D might be TRBD1 (5 bases). CDR3 length: 12 residues. Germline CDR1 MNHEY, CDR2 SVGAGI. V was cut by 5 bases and J by 4 bases, with 8 bases left in between. The CDR3 reads CASSDRGTEAFF. The DNA for the CDR3 is TGTGCCAGCAGTGATAGGGGCACTGAAGCTTTCTTT.

The chain carries TRBV7-2 and TRBJ2-7; TRBD2 matches at 9 bases. The germline gives CDR1 SGHTA, CDR2 FQGNSA. V trimming: 0 bases; J trimming: 3 bases; junction bases outside the gene matches: 6. CDR3 length equals 16 residues. For the CDR3, the DNA is TGTGCCAGCAGCTTAGCCGGCGGACTAGCGAACTACGAGCAGTACTTC. Translated: CASSLAGGLANYEQYF.

CDR3 sequence reads: CASSYSQGYEQYF. The CDR3 nucleotides are TGTGCCAGCAGTTACTCACAGGGCTACGAGCAGTACTTC. The chain employs TRBV6-6 and TRBJ2-7; tentatively, D is TRBD1 (6 bases). V dropped 0 bases and J dropped 3 bases, with 6 bases sitting between them. Germline V gene lookup returns CDR1 MNHNY and CDR2 SVGAGI (reference sequence). The CDR3 extends over 13 amino acids.

The V call is TRBV7-8, the J call TRBJ2-7, with D maybe TRBD1 (6 bases). Between the trimmed V and J ends, which lost 2 bases and 6 bases, there was a span of 11 bases. The germline V gene has CDR1 SGHVS and CDR2 FQNEAQ. CDR3 length: 13 residues. The chain's CDR3 is CASSLRQEGEQYF. The CDR3 DNA reads as TGTGCCAGCAGCTTAAGACAGGAAGGCGAGCAGTACTTC. Variable domain in full (rest from reference TRBV7-8 and TRBJ2-7): GAGVSQSPRYKVAKRGQDVALRCDPISGHVSLFWYQQALGQGPEFLTYFQNEAQLDKSGLPSDRFFAERPEGSVSTLKIQRTQQEDSAVYLCASSLRQEGEQYFGPGTRLTVT.